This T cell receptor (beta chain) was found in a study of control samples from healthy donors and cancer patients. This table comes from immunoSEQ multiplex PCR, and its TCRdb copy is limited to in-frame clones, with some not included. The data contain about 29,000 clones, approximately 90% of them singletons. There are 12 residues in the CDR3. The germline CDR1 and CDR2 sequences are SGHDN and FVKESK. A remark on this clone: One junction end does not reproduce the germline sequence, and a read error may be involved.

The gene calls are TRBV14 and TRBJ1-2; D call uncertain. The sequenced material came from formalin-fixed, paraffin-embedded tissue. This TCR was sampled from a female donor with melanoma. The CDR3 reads CASSPTKGSKDF. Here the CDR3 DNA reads TGTGCCAGCAGCCCGACGAAGGGATCTAAGGACTTC.